Listed below are T cell receptor beta chains from one sample, sequenced in a study of T cell responses to AZD1222 COVID-19 vaccine. Produced via immunoSEQ multiplex PCR; TCRdb's table is partial and in-frame only. The sample consists of over 100,000 clones, 65% to 90% of them appearing once. This material consisted of peripheral blood, taken 28 days after the second dose of the MenACWY control vaccine. The source is an adult who received the MenACWY meningococcal vaccine as a control. Both conserved end residues are part of each CDR3. The D gene is left open where the match is weak. Clone size appears in some rows only: once, few, many, or a class for an expanded clone.

len | j_gene | abundance | d_gene | v_gene | CDR3nt | CDR3aa
13 | TRBJ2-3 | . | . | TRBV2 | TGTGCCAGCAGCGAGTGGGCCGCAGATACGCAGTATTTT | CASSEWAADTQYF
15 | TRBJ1-2 | . | . | TRBV6-5 | TGTGCCAGCAGTCCCGCAGCAGGAGGGGCAGGTGGCTACACCTTC | CASSPAAGGAGGYTF
15 | TRBJ1-5 | . | . | TRBV5-1 | TGCGCCAGCAGCTTGGACGGTTATAGCAATCAGCCCCAGCATTTT | CASSLDGYSNQPQHF
18 | TRBJ1-6 | once | . | TRBV4-2 | TGTGCCAGCAGCCAAGATCGAGCGGGCTCGGGGGTAAATTCACCCCTCCACTTT | CASSQDRAGSGVNSPLHF
14 | TRBJ2-1 | . | TRBD2 | TRBV10-3 | TGTGCCATCAAGAAAAGCGGGAGTATAAATGAGCAGTTCTTC | CAIKKSGSINEQFF
11 | TRBJ2-5 | . | . | TRBV19 | TGTGCCAGTACAGGCGCAAAGACCCAGTACTTC | CASTGAKTQYF
14 | TRBJ1-1 | . | . | TRBV12-5 | TGTGCTAGTGGCCTGGGACCTCTGAACACTGAAGCTTTCTTT | CASGLGPLNTEAFF
14 | TRBJ1-1 | . | . | TRBV15 | TGTGCCACCAGCAACGGGGGGCAGTGGGCTGAAGCTTTCTTT | CATSNGGQWAEAFF
14 | TRBJ1-1 | . | . | TRBV5-6 | TGTGCCAGCAGCTTGGCCGCAGGGAACACTGAAGCTTTCTTT | CASSLAAGNTEAFF
14 | TRBJ2-5 | . | . | TRBV5-1 | TGCGCCAGCAGCCTGATGGGACCTGCAGAGACCCAGTACTTC | CASSLMGPAETQYF
13 | TRBJ2-3 | . | . | TRBV27 | TGTGCCAGCAGGCCCCTTAACACAGATACGCAGTATTTT | CASRPLNTDTQYF
13 | TRBJ2-1 | . | . | TRBV27 | TGTGCCAGCAGTTTGGGATCCTACAATGAGCAGTTCTTC | CASSLGSYNEQFF
12 | TRBJ2-2 | . | . | TRBV4-2 | TGTGCCAGCAGCCATCCAACCGGGGAGCTGTTTTTT | CASSHPTGELFF
15 | TRBJ1-6 | . | . | TRBV6-5 | TGTGCCAGCACCCCGCCATCGCACCCTAATTCACCCCTCCACTTT | CASTPPSHPNSPLHF
15 | TRBJ1-1 | . | . | TRBV9 | TGTGCCAGCAGCGTAGGTCTCAGGATGGGGACTGAAGCTTTCTTT | CASSVGLRMGTEAFF
14 | TRBJ2-2 | . | . | TRBV2 | TGTGCCAGCAGTGTAAAGGGAAACACCGGGGAGCTGTTTTTT | CASSVKGNTGELFF
13 | TRBJ2-7 | . | . | TRBV7-9 | TGTGCCAGCAGCTTCCAAGACAGGAGCGAGCAGTACTTC | CASSFQDRSEQYF
14 | TRBJ1-2 | . | . | TRBV5-1 | TGCGCCAGCAGCTTGGAAGGGAGTATGTATGGCTACACCTTC | CASSLEGSMYGYTF
15 | TRBJ1-3 | . | . | TRBV24-1 | TGTGCCACCAGTGATCCTCGCGGCTCTGGAAACACCATATATTTT | CATSDPRGSGNTIYF
16 | TRBJ1-1 | . | . | TRBV11-3 | TGTGCCAGCAGCTTAGTGGGGGGCATCATGAACACTGAAGCTTTCTTT | CASSLVGGIMNTEAFF
13 | TRBJ2-3 | . | . | TRBV30 | TGTGCCTGGATCGTCCAGGGCACAGATACGCAGTATTTT | CAWIVQGTDTQYF
16 | TRBJ2-3 | . | TRBD2 | TRBV11-2 | TGTGCCAGCAGCTCCGGACTAGCGGCTAGCACAGATACGCAGTATTTT | CASSSGLAASTDTQYF
13 | TRBJ1-2 | . | TRBD1 | TRBV11-3 | TGTGCCAGCAGTCGGGACAGGGGGTATGGCTACACCTTC | CASSRDRGYGYTF
15 | TRBJ2-1 | . | . | TRBV4-2 | TGTGCCAGCAGCCAAGATATTCAGGGCTACAATGAGCAGTTCTTC | CASSQDIQGYNEQFF
15 | TRBJ1-1 | . | . | TRBV9 | TGTGCCAGCAGCGTGAATGGGTTAATGAACACTGAAGCTTTCTTT | CASSVNGLMNTEAFF
12 | TRBJ2-3 | . | . | TRBV3-1/TRBV3-2 | TGTGCCAGCGCCCGTAGCGGAGATACGCAGTATTTT | CASARSGDTQYF